This T cell receptor (beta chain) was profiled in a study of blood T cell repertoires in COVID-19. Study details: Samples of COVID-19 (acute and convalescent) were obtained from the United States, Italy and Spain.

The CDR3 spans 16 residues. Germline V lookup: CDR1 SGHRS, CDR2 YFSETQ. V lost 3 bases and J 6 bases, leaving 18 bases between the germline ends. The method was immunoSEQ multiplex PCR; TCRdb's version includes in-frame clones alone and lacks a portion of them. The sample holds some 300,000 clones, roughly 86% seen once. This chain connects TRBV5-1 to TRBJ1-4, with D possibly matching TRBD1 (6 bases). The material sequenced was peripheral blood. The receptor comes from a man aged 70-80 years with acute or convalescent COVID-19. CDR3 in DNA: TGCGCCAGCAGCTCGCGCCCACAGGGCCTCCATGAAAAACTGTTTTTT. Protein: CASSSRPQGLHEKLFF.